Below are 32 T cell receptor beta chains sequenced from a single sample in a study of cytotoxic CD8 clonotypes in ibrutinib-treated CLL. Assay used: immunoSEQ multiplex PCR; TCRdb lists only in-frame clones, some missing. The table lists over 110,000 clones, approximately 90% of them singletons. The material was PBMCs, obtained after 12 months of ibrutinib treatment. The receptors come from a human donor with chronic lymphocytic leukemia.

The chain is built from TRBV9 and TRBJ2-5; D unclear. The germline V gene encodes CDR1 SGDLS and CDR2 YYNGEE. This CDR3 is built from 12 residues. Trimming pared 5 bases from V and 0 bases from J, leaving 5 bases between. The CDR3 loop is CASSENQETQYF. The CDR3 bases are TGTGCCAGCAGTGAAAACCAAGAGACCCAGTACTTC.

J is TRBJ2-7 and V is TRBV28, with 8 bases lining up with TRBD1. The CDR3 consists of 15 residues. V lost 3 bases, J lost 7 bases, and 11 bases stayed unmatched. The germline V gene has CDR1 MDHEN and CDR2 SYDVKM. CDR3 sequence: CASSFGDQGAHEQYF. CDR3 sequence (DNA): TGTGCCAGCAGTTTTGGGGATCAGGGGGCTCATGAGCAGTACTTC.

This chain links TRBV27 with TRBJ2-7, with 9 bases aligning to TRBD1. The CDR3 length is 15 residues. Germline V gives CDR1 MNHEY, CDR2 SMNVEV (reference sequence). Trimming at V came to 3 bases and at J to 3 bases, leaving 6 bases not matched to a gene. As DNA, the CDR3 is TGTGCCAGCAGTTTCGGACAGGGGTTTATCTACGAGCAGTACTTC. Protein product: CASSFGQGFIYEQYF.

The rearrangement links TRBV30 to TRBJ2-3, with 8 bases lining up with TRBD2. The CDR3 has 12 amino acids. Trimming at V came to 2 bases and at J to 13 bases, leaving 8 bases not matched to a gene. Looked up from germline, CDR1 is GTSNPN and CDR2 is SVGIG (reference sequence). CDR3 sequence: CAWSLSGTREYF. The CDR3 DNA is TGTGCCTGGAGTCTTTCCGGGACTAGGGAGTATTTT. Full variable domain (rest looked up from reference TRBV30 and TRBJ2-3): SQTIHQWPATLVQPVGSPLSLECTVEGTSNPNLYWYRQAAGRGLQLLFYSVGIGQISSEVPQNLSASRPQDRQFILSSKKLLLSDSGFYLCAWSLSGTREYFGPGTRLTVL.

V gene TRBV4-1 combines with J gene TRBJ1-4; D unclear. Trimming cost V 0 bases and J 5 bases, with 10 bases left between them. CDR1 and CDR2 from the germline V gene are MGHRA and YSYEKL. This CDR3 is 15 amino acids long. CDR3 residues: CASSQDGLKNEKLFF. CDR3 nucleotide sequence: TGCGCCAGCAGCCAAGATGGCCTCAAGAATGAAAAACTGTTTTTT.

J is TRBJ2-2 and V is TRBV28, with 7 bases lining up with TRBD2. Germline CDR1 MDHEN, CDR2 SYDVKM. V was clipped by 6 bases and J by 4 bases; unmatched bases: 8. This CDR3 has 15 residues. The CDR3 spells CASRKPSGTTGELFF. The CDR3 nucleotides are TGTGCCAGCAGGAAACCTAGCGGAACCACCGGGGAGCTGTTTTTT.

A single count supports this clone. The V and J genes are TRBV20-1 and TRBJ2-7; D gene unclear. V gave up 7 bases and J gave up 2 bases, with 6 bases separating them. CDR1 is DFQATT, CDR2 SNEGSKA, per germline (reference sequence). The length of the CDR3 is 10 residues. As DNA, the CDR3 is TGCAGTGTCGTGCCCTACGAGCAGTACTTC. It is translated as CSVVPYEQYF.

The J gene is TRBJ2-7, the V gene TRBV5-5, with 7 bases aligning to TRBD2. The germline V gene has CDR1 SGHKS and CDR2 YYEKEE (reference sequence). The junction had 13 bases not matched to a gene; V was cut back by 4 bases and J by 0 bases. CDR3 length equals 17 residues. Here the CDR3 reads CASSTRDQGGSSYEQYF. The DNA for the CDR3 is TGTGCCAGCAGCACAAGGGACCAGGGCGGGAGCTCCTACGAGCAGTACTTC.

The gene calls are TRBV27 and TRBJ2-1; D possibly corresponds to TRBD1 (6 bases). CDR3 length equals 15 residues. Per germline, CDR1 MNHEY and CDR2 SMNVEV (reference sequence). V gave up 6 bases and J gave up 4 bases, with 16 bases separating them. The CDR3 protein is CASRAKGDNYNEQFF. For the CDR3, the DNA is TGTGCCAGCAGGGCAAAGGGGGATAATTACAATGAGCAGTTCTTC.

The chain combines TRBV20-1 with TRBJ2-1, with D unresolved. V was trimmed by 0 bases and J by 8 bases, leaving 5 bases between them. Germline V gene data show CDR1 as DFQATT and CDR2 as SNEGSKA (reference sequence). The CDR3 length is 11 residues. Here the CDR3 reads CSARDRYEQFF. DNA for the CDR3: TGCAGTGCTAGAGATCGGTATGAGCAGTTCTTC.

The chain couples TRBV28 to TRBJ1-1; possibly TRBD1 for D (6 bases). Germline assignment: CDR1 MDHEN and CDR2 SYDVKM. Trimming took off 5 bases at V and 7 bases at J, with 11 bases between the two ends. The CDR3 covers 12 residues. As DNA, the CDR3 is TGTGCCAGCAGTCTTCGACAGGTTGAAGCTTTCTTT. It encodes CASSLRQVEAFF.

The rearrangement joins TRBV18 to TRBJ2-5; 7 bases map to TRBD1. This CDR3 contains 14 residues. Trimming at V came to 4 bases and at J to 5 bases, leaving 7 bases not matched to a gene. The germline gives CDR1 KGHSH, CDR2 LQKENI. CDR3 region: CASSLSTGRETQYF. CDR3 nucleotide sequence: TGTGCCAGCTCACTCTCGACAGGGCGGGAGACCCAGTACTTC.

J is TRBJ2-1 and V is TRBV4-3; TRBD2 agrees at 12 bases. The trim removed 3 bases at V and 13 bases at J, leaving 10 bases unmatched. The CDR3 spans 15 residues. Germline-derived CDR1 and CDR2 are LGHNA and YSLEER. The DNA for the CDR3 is TGCGCCAGCAGCCAGGTTACTAGCGGGGGGACTGGACAGTTCTTC. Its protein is CASSQVTSGGTGQFF.

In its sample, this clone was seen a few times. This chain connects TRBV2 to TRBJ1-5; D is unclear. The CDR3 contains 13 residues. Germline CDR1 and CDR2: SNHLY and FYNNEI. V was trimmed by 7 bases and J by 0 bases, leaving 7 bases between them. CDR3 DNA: TGTGCCAGCAAACAGTATAGCAATCAGCCCCAGCATTTT. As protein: CASKQYSNQPQHF. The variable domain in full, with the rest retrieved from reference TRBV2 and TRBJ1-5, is EPEVTQTPSHQVTQMGQEVILRCVPISNHLYFYWYRQILGQKVEFLVSFYNNEISEKSEIFDDQFSVERPDGSNFTLKIRSTKLEDSAMYFCASKQYSNQPQHFGDGTRLSIL.

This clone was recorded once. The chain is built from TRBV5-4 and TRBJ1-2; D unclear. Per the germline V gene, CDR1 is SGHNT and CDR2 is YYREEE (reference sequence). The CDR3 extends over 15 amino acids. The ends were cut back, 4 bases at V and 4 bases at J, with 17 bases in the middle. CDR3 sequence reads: CASSADGGRFYGYTF. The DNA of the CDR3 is TGTGCCAGCAGCGCCGACGGCGGTAGATTCTATGGCTACACCTTC.

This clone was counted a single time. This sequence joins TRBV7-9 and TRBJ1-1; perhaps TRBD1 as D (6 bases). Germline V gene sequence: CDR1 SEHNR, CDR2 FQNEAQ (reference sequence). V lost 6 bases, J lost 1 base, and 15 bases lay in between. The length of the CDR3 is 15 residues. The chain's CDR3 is CASRRDTLKNTEAFF. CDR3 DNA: TGTGCCAGCAGGCGGGACACGCTGAAGAACACTGAAGCTTTCTTT.

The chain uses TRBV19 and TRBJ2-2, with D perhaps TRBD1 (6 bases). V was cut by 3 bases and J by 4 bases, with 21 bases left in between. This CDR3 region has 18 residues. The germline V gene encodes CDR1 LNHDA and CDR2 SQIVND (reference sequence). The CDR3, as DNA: TGTGCCAGTAGTATCCCACCCGGGGCAGGGGCGAGCACCGGGGAGCTGTTTTTT. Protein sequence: CASSIPPGAGASTGELFF.

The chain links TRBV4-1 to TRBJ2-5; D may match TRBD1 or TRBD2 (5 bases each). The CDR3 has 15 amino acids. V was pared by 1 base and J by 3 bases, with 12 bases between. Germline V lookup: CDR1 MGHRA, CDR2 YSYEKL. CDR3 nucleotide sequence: TGCGCCAGCAGCCAAGTAGGGACCGGGGAAGAGACCCAGTACTTC. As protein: CASSQVGTGEETQYF.

CDR3 sequence (DNA): TGTGCCAGCTCACCGGAGACAGGGCGGGAAAAACTGTTTTTT. As protein: CASSPETGREKLFF. This chain links TRBV18 with TRBJ1-4; TRBD1 matches 7 bases. The CDR3 loop spans 14 amino acids. Germline lookup yields CDR1 KGHSH and CDR2 LQKENI. V lost 3 bases and J lost 8; bases outside the gene matches: 6.

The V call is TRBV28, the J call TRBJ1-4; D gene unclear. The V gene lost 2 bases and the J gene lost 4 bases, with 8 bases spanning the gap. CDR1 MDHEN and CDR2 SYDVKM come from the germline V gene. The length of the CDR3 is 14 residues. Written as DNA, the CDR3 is TGTGCCAGCAGTTTAGAGGACTTTAATGAAAAACTGTTTTTT. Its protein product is CASSLEDFNEKLFF.

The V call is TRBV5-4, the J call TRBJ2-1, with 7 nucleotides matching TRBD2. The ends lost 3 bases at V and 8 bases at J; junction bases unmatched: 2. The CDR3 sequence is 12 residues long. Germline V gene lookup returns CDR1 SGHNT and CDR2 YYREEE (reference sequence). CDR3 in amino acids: CASSSGGYEQFF. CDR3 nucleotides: TGTGCCAGCAGCTCGGGAGGCTATGAGCAGTTCTTC.

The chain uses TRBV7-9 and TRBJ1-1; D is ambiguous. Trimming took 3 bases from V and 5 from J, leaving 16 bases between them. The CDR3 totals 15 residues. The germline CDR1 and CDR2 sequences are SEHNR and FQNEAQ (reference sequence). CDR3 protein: CASSLSPSLVTEAFF. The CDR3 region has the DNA TGTGCCAGCAGCTTGTCTCCGAGTCTCGTAACTGAAGCTTTCTTT.

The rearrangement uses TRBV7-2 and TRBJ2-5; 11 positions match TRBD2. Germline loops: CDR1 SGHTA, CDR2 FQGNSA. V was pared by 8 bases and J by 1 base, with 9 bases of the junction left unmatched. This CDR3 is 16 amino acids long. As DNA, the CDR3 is TGTGCCAGCTCCACTCTAGCGGGAGGTGGCCAAGAGACCCAGTACTTC. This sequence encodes CASSTLAGGGQETQYF. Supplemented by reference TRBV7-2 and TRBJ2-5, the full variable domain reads GAGVSQSPSNKVTEKGKDVELRCDPISGHTALYWYRQSLGQGLEFLIYFQGNSAPDKSGLPSDRFSAERTGGSVSTLTIQRTQQEDSAVYLCASSTLAGGGQETQYFGPGTRLLVL.

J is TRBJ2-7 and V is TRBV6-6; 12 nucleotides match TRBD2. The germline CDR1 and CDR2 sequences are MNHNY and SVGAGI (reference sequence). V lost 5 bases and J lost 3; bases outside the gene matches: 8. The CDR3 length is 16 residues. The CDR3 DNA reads TGTGCCAGCAGTCGGACTAGCGGGGATGAGAACTACGAGCAGTACTTC. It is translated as CASSRTSGDENYEQYF.

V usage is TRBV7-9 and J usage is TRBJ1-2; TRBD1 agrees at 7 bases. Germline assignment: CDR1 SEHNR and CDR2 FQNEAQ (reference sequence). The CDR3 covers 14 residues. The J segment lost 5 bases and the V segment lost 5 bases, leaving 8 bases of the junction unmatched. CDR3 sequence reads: CASSPETGRYGYTF. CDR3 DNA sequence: TGTGCCAGCAGCCCCGAGACAGGGAGATATGGCTACACCTTC.

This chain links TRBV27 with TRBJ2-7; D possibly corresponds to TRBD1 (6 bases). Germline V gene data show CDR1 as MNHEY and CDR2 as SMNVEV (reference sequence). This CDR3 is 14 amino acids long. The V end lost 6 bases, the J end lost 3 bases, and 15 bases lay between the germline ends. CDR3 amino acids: CASRGHQKGYEQYF. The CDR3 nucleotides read TGTGCCAGCAGGGGACATCAAAAGGGCTACGAGCAGTACTTC.

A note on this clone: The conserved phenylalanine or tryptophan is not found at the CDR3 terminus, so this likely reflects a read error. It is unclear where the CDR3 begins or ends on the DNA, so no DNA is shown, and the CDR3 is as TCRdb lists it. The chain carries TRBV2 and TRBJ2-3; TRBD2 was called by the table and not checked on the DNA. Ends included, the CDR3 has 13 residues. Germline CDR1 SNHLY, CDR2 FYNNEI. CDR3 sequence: CASRETSGEPSSI.

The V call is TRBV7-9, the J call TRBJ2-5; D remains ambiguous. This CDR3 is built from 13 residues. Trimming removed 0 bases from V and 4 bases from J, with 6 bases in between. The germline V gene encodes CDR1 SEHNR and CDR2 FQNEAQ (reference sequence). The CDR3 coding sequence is TGTGCCAGCAGCTTAGCCCGGGTAGAGACCCAGTACTTC. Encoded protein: CASSLARVETQYF.

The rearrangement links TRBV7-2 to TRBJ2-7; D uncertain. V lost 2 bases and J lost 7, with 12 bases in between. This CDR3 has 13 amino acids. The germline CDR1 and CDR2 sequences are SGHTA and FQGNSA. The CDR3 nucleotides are TGTGCCAGCAGCTTATCGGCCCTAGTGGAGCAGTACTTC. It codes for CASSLSALVEQYF.

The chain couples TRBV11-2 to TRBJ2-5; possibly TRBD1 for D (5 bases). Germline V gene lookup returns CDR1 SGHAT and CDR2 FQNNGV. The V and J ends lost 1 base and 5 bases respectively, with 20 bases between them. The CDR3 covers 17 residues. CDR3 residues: CASSLGETQGRRETQYF. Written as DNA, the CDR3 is TGTGCCAGCAGCTTAGGGGAAACCCAGGGTCGGCGGGAGACCCAGTACTTC.

The CDR3 region has the DNA TGCAGCGTTGTGGGGGCAGATACGCAGTATTTT. Amino acids: CSVVGADTQYF. The genes are TRBV29-1 and TRBJ2-3, with D tentatively TRBD1 or TRBD2 (5 bases each). The CDR3 loop spans 11 amino acids. CDR1 is SQVTM, CDR2 ANQGSEA, per germline. Trimming shortened V by 4 bases and J by 4 bases, and 6 bases separated the two germline ends.

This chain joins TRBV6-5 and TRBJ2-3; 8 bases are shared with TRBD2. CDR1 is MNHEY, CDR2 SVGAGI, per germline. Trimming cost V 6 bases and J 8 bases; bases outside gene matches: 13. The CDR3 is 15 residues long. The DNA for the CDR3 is TGTGCCAGCAGCCCCGGAGGGACTAGAATCGGTACGCAGTATTTT. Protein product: CASSPGGTRIGTQYF.